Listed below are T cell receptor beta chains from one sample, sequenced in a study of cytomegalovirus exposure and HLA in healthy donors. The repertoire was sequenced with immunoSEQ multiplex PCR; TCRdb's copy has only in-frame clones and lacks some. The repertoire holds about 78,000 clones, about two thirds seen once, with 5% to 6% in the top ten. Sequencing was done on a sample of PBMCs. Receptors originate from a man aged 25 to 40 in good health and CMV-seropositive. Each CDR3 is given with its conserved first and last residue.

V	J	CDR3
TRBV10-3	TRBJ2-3	CAISESKGTFSDTQYF
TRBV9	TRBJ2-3	CASSVAAGVADTQYF
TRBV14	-	CASSHRPGQGAYEQYF
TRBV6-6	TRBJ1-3	CASSYSREGSGNTIYF
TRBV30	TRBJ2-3	CAWTRTGGAGDTQYF
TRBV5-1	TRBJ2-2	CASSPPGRGNTGELFF
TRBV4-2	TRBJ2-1	CASSQAVSVDTYNEQFF
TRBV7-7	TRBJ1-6	CASRWLCGTGFSPLHF
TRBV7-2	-	CASSLAGALREQYF
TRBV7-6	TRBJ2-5	CASSIQETQYF
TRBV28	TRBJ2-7	CASSLRGHYEQYF
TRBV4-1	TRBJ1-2	CASSQLLTGVHGYTF
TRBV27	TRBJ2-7	CASSPEAGGLYEQYF
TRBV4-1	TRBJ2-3	CASSQDAIAGTDTQYF
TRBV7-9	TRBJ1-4	CASSLGRGLTNEKLFF
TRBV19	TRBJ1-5	CASSTGDQPQHF
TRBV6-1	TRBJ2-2	CASSGPPLGTEDPGELFF
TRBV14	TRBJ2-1	CASSQSDREVNEQFF
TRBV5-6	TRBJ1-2	CASSWTGNGYTF
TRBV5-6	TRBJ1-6	CASSARLTGVSNSPLHF
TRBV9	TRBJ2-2	CASSVGRVGTGELFF
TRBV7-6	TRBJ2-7	CASSLYGRADEQYF
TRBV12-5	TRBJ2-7	CASGFGLADYEQYF
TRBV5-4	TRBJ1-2	CASSSDSNYGYTF
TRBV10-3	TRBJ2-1	CAIMGDDEQFF
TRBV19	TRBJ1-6	CASSIDRQIHNSPLHF
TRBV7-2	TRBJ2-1	CASSRDRGQIYNEQFF
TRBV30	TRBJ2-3	CAWSVRRSRTDTQYF
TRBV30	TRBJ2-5	CAWRDNGRETQYF
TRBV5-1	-	CASSLPAGAVEQYF
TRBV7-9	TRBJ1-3	CASSLDSSGNTIYF
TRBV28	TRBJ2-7	CASGLAGAYEQYF
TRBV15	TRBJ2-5	CATSRGGQQETQYF
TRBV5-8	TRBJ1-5	CASSLQGAAQPQHF
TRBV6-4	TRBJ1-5	CASSPGTGGQPQHF
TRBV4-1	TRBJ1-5	CASSQNNNDNQPQHF
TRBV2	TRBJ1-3	CASSAGETIYF
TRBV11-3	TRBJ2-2	CASSSIRVTGELFF
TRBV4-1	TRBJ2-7	CASSQDEGAPYEQYF
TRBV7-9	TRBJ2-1	CASSPGGSGSADNEQFF
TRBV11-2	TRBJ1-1	CASSSRGGNTEAFF
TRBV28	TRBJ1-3	CASSPYGREDSGNTIYF